The subject of this entry is one T cell receptor (beta chain). V was shortened by 5 bases and J by 3 bases, with 17 bases between the two germline ends. The germline CDR1 and CDR2 sequences are LGHDT and YNNKEL (reference sequence). The CDR3 sequence is 15 residues long. This record comes from a study of Ad26.COV2.S vaccination and SARS-CoV-2 variants. Treatment denoted: over 15 received Ad26.COV2.S at low or high dose, single or two shots; about five received placebo; per-sample allocation not given. Day 63 following the first vaccine or placebo injection was when the samples were taken. The table came from immunoSEQ multiplex PCR; TCRdb's copy has only in-frame clones and leaves some out. There are about 680,000 clones in the sample; more than 80% occur only once, and about 1.5% lies in the top ten.

The specimen comprised peripheral blood, sampled in a trial of Ad26.COV2.S vaccine versus placebo. This chain links TRBV3-1 (or the pseudogene TRBV3-2) with TRBJ2-7; D possibly matches TRBD1 or TRBD2 (5 bases each). This sequence was found in a person aged 18 to 65 who received the Ad26.COV2.S COVID-19 vaccine or a placebo. The CDR3 coding sequence is TGTGCCAGCAGCACAAGGGACGGGACCTTCTACGAGCAGTACTTC. It translates to CASSTRDGTFYEQYF.